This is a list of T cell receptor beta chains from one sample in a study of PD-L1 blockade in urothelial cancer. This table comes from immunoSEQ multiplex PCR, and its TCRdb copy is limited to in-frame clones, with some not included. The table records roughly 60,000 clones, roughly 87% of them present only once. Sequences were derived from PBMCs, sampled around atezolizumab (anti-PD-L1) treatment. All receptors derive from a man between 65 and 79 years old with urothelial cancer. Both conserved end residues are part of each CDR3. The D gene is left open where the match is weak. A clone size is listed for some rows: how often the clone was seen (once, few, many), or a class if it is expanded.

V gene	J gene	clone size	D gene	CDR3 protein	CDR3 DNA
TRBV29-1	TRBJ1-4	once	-	CSVESGGGEKLFF	TGCAGCGTTGAATCCGGGGGGGGTGAAAAACTGTTTTTT
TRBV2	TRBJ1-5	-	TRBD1	CASSLRTGSVNQPQHF	TGTGCCAGCAGCCTGCGGACAGGGAGTGTCAATCAGCCCCAGCATTTT
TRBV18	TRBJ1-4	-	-	CASSPARDEKLFF	TGTGCCAGCTCACCAGCGCGGGACGAAAAACTGTTTTTT
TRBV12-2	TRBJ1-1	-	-	CASRLPTKGQGPEAFF	TGTGCAAGTCGCTTACCGACGAAGGGACAGGGGCCTGAAGCTTTCTTT
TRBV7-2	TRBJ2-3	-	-	CASSKTGLPQGSQYF	TGTGCCAGCAGTAAAACAGGGTTACCCCAAGGGTCGCAGTATTTT
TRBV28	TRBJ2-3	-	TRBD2	CASGLAGGLGADTQYF	TGTGCATCGGGGCTAGCGGGAGGGTTAGGGGCAGATACGCAGTATTTT
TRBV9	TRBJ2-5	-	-	CASSPLGGGETQYF	TGTGCCAGCAGCCCCCTAGGGGGAGGGGAGACCCAGTACTTC
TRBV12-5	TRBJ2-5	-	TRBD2	CASGLEIYGGRRETQYF	TGTGCTAGTGGTTTGGAAATTTACGGCGGGAGGAGAGAGACCCAGTACTTC
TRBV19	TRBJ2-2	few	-	CASSRAAGAGELFF	TGTGCCAGTAGTAGGGCTGCAGGGGCCGGGGAGCTGTTTTTT
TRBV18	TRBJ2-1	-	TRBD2	CASSSGRANEQFF	TGTGCCAGCTCTAGCGGGAGGGCGAATGAGCAGTTCTTC
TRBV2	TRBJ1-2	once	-	CASSATGQSYGYTF	TGTGCCAGCAGCGCAACCGGACAGTCCTATGGCTACACCTTC
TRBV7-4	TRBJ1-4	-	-	CASSLALKEVGGPNEKLFF	TGTGCCAGCAGCTTAGCGTTAAAGGAGGTAGGCGGGCCTAATGAAAAACTGTTTTTT
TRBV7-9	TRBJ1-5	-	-	CASSALRDQPQHF	TGTGCCAGCAGCGCCTTGAGGGATCAGCCCCAGCATTTT
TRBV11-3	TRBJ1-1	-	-	CASSLYKNTEAFF	TGTGCCAGCAGCTTATATAAGAACACTGAAGCTTTCTTT
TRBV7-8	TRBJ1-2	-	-	CASSLGVRQINYGYTF	TGTGCCAGCAGCTTAGGGGTACGACAGATTAACTATGGCTACACCTTC
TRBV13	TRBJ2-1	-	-	CASSLPYNEQFF	TGTGCCAGCAGCCTCCCGTACAATGAGCAGTTCTTC
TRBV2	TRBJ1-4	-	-	CASSEWGPATNEKLFF	TGTGCCAGCAGTGAATGGGGCCCGGCAACTAATGAAAAACTGTTTTTT
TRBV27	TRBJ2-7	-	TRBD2	CASGRAGGTYEQYF	TGTGCCAGCGGTAGGGCGGGGGGAACCTACGAGCAGTACTTC
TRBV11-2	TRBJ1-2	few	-	CASTRAGRSYGYTF	TGTGCCAGCACCCGAGCGGGGAGATCATATGGCTACACCTTC
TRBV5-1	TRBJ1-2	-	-	CASSLMRGSEGYTF	TGCGCCAGCAGCTTGATGCGGGGTAGTGAGGGCTACACCTTC
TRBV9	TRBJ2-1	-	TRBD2	CASSETSGTYNEQFF	TGTGCCAGCAGCGAGACTAGCGGGACCTACAATGAGCAGTTCTTC
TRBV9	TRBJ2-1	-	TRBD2	CASSPAVGGDEQFF	TGTGCCAGCAGCCCAGCAGTGGGAGGGGATGAGCAGTTCTTC
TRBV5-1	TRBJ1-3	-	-	CASSLAGASGNTIYF	TGCGCCAGCAGCTTGGCCGGAGCCTCTGGAAACACCATATATTTT
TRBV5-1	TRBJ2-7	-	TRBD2	CASSLPLTGGPLEQYF	TGCGCCAGCAGCTTGCCCTTAACGGGAGGGCCACTCGAGCAGTACTTC
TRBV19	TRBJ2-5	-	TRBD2	CASSIGLAGGPRETQYF	TGTGCCAGTAGTATCGGGCTAGCGGGAGGGCCGAGAGAGACCCAGTACTTC
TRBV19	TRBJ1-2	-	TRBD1	CASSGGQGVDGYTF	TGTGCCAGTAGTGGAGGACAGGGGGTGGATGGCTACACCTTC
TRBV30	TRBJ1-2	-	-	CAWSLERSFYGYTF	TGTGCCTGGAGTTTAGAGAGAAGTTTTTATGGCTACACCTTC
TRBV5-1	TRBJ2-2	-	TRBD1	CASSLLRDRTGELFF	TGCGCCAGCAGCCTGTTACGGGACAGGACCGGGGAGCTGTTTTTT
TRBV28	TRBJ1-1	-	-	CASSFMGGDTEAFF	TGTGCCAGCAGTTTTATGGGGGGGGACACTGAAGCTTTCTTT
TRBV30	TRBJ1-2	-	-	CAWRTANRGGYTF	TGTGCCTGGAGAACGGCGAATCGGGGTGGCTACACCTTC
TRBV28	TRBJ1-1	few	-	CASSLLGGTEAFF	TGTGCCAGCAGTTTACTAGGGGGAACTGAAGCTTTCTTT
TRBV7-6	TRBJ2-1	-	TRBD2	CASSPAGLGLHEQFF	TGTGCCAGCAGCCCCGCCGGACTAGGGTTGCATGAGCAGTTCTTC
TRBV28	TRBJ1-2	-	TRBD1	CASRRDSAPGYTF	TGTGCCAGCAGGCGGGACAGCGCTCCCGGCTACACCTTC
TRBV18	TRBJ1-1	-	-	CASSPSGDHTEAFF	TGTGCCAGCTCACCCTCAGGGGACCACACTGAAGCTTTCTTT
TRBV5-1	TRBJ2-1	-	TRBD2	CASSPGGTSGRNEQFF	TGCGCCAGCAGCCCTGGAGGGACTAGCGGGAGGAATGAGCAGTTCTTC
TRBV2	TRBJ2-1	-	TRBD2	CASSELAGVYNEQFF	TGTGCCAGCAGCGAACTAGCGGGAGTGTACAATGAGCAGTTCTTC
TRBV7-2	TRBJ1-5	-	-	CASSLPVSPGQPQHF	TGTGCCAGCAGCTTACCGGTCTCGCCTGGTCAGCCCCAGCATTTT
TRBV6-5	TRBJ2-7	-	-	CASSYRRESYEQYF	TGTGCCAGCAGTTACAGGCGGGAATCCTACGAGCAGTACTTC
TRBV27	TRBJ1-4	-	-	CASSRTGFGEKLFF	TGTGCCAGCAGCCGAACGGGGTTTGGGGAAAAACTGTTTTTT
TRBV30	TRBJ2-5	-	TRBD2	CAWSLRIGGSEETQYF	TGTGCCTGGAGCCTACGGATTGGCGGGAGTGAGGAGACCCAGTACTTC
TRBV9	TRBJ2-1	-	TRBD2	CASSVGTSGSSYNEQFF	TGTGCCAGCAGCGTAGGGACTAGCGGGAGCTCCTACAATGAGCAGTTCTTC
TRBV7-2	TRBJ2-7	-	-	CASSLTSFFYEQYF	TGTGCCAGCAGCTTGACTAGTTTCTTCTACGAGCAGTACTTC
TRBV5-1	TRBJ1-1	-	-	CASSYSGGRGANTEAFF	TGCGCCAGCAGCTACTCGGGGGGTCGGGGCGCGAACACTGAAGCTTTCTTT
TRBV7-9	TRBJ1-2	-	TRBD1	CASSVDRARGYTF	TGTGCCAGCAGCGTGGACAGGGCACGCGGCTACACCTTC
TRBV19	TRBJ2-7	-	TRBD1	CASSGTGEGEQYF	TGTGCCAGCTCCGGGACAGGGGAGGGCGAGCAGTACTTC
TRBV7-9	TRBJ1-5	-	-	CASSSTMGGSNQPQHF	TGTGCCAGCAGCTCCACAATGGGGGGTAGCAATCAGCCCCAGCATTTT
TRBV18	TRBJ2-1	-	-	CASSPISGYNEQFF	TGTGCCAGCTCACCAATCTCCGGTTACAATGAGCAGTTCTTC
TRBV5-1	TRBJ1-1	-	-	CASSLAGSTEAFF	TGCGCCAGCAGCTTGGCGGGTTCCACTGAAGCTTTCTTT